These T cell receptor beta chains were read from a single sample in a study of blood T cells in healthy people across ages. Using its own MiXCR run on the 5' RACE reads, TCRdb lists one record per CDR3 protein. Of 800,000 to 1,000,000 distinct CDR3 sequences listed, around 46% are singletons. Sequenced input: blood. The receptors derive from a man aged 30 to 45 in good health. CDR3s include the opening cysteine and the closing phenylalanine or tryptophan. The D gene is left open where the match is weak. Where a row states a size, it is once, few, many or the class of an expanded clone; other rows omit it.

>-|-|TRBJ2-1|TRBV12-3/TRBV12-4
TGTGCCAGCAGCCCCGGACAAGTAGGATACGAGCAGTTCTTC
CASSPGQVGYEQFF
>-|TRBD2|TRBJ2-3|TRBV2
TGTGCCAGCAGACCAGCGGGGGTGGCATCGGATACGCAGTATTTT
CASRPAGVASDTQYF
>once|-|TRBJ2-5|TRBV12-3/TRBV12-4
TGTGCCAGCAGTTTAGCTGGCACACCGGGACCCCAGCGTAGGCAAGAGACCCAGTACTTC
CASSLAGTPGPQRRQETQYF
>-|-|TRBJ1-2|TRBV20-1
TGCAGTGCCGAAGACAGCTTACGCCTCTATGGCTACACCTTC
CSAEDSLRLYGYTF
>-|TRBD2|TRBJ2-1|TRBV3-1
TGTGCCAGCAGCCAATTTCTTTTCGGACTAGCGGGGGACAATGAGCAGTTCTTC
CASSQFLFGLAGDNEQFF
>-|-|TRBJ1-1|TRBV27
TGTGCCAGCAGTTCCCTGCGGACGGAGATGAACACTGAAGCTTTCTTT
CASSSLRTEMNTEAFF
>-|TRBD1|TRBJ2-1|TRBV2
TGTGCCACCCAGGATGACCCGGGACAGGGGTGGGATGAGCAGTTCTTC
CATQDDPGQGWDEQFF
>-|-|TRBJ2-5|TRBV12-3/TRBV12-4
TGTGCCAGCACGCCTACCGGGGCAAAAGCAGAGACCCAGTACTTC
CASTPTGAKAETQYF
>-|TRBD2|TRBJ2-3|TRBV27
TGTGCCAGCAGACTGAGCGGGGGCCTAGATACGCAGTATTTT
CASRLSGGLDTQYF
>-|-|TRBJ1-1|TRBV3-1
TGTGCCAGCAGCCAAGGGGTGGGTGGGACTGAAGCTTTCTTT
CASSQGVGGTEAFF
>few|TRBD1|TRBJ2-3|TRBV7-9
TGTGCCAGCTGTCCAGGGGGCTTGGATACGCAGTATTTT
CASCPGGLDTQYF
>-|-|TRBJ2-7|TRBV6-1
TGTGCCAGCAGTGATCCGGGCTCCTTCCCCTACGAGCAGTACTTC
CASSDPGSFPYEQYF
>many|-|TRBJ1-2|TRBV20-1
TGCAGTGCTAGAACTCTCGGGGGGATTGACTATGGCTACACCTTC
CSARTLGGIDYGYTF
>-|-|TRBJ2-3|TRBV3-1
TGTGCCAGCAGCCAAGATCTAATGGCAGATACGCAGTATTTT
CASSQDLMADTQYF
>few|TRBD1|TRBJ1-1|TRBV3-1
TGTGCCAGCAGCCTAGGCGGACAGGGGAGTCCGGCTTTCTTT
CASSLGGQGSPAFF
>-|-|TRBJ2-7|TRBV7-9
TGTGCCAGCAGCTTTTCCCCGGGGAAGAACACCTACGAGCAGTACTTC
CASSFSPGKNTYEQYF
>few|TRBD1|TRBJ2-1|TRBV4-3
TGCGCCAGCAGCCAACACAGGGGGCTGACTCGCGATGAGCAGTTCTTC
CASSQHRGLTRDEQFF
>-|-|TRBJ2-5|TRBV11-2
TGTACCAGCAGCCGGGGGTCGGTACAAGAGACCCAGTACTTC
CTSSRGSVQETQYF
>few|-|TRBJ1-1|TRBV7-9
TGTGCCAGCAGACCCGGACATTACACTGAAGCTTTCTTT
CASRPGHYTEAFF
>-|TRBD1|TRBJ2-1|TRBV29-1
TGCAGCGTTGAAGGAGACAGGGGAGACAATGAGCAGTTCTTC
CSVEGDRGDNEQFF
>once|-|TRBJ2-3|TRBV21-1
TGTGCAACAAGACAGGGTTGGGGAGATACGCAGTATTTT
CATRQGWGDTQYF
>-|TRBD2|TRBJ2-4|TRBV6-1
TGTGCCAGCAGGTTGATTCTAGCGGTATTAGCCAAAAACATTCAGTACTTC
CASRLILAVLAKNIQYF
>-|-|TRBJ2-7|TRBV12-3/TRBV12-4
TGTGCCAGCAGTCCGGGCGCAGGGTACAATGAGCAGTACTTC
CASSPGAGYNEQYF
>-|-|TRBJ1-1|TRBV21-1
TGTGCCAGCAGCTCCCTCCACGAGGGAACTGAAGCTTTCTTT
CASSSLHEGTEAFF
>-|-|TRBJ2-5|TRBV18
TGTGCCAGCTCACCAGCTAGCCTGGGGGAGACCCAGTACTTC
CASSPASLGETQYF
>-|TRBD1|TRBJ1-1|TRBV10-3
TGTGCCATCGGACAGGTGGCCACTGAAGCTTTCTTT
CAIGQVATEAFF
>few|-|TRBJ2-2|TRBV7-2
TGTGCCAGCAGCCACTATACCGGGGAGCTGTTTTTT
CASSHYTGELFF
>few|-|TRBJ2-1|TRBV29-1
TGCAGCGGCCTCGATCCGGGGGTATCCTACAATGAGCAGTTCTTC
CSGLDPGVSYNEQFF
>-|-|TRBJ1-4|TRBV20-1
TGCAGTGCTAGAGATGGGGGGCGTGTGCGGGAAAAACTGTTTTTT
CSARDGGRVREKLFF
>-|TRBD1|TRBJ1-1|TRBV7-2
TGTGCCAGCACCTACAGGGGCACTGAAGCTTTCTTT
CASTYRGTEAFF